These T cell receptor beta chains were read from a single sample in a study of OX40 agonist ivuxolimab in advanced cancers. The data were produced by immunoSEQ multiplex PCR, yet TCRdb's version contains in-frame clones alone and is incomplete. The data hold about 71,000 clones, with over 80% observed a single time. The material sequenced was CD4+ or CD8+ T cells sorted from blood, taken in a trial of the OX40 agonist ivuxolimab. The receptors were sampled from an adult with an advanced solid tumor such as melanoma, head and neck, liver or kidney cancer. CDR3s include the opening cysteine and the closing phenylalanine or tryptophan. A D gene is named only where the DNA matches it firmly. Only part of the rows carry a size: once, few, many, or a class if the clone is expanded.

>TRBJ2-2|TRBD1|TRBV4-2|-
TGTGCCAGCAGCCAGGATGACAGGGGGCGACGTCTCACCGGGGAGCTGTTTTTT
CASSQDDRGRRLTGELFF
>TRBJ1-5|-|TRBV19|-
TGTGCCAGTACCATCGGACGGGGGGCCTATTTTTTTAAGGATCAGCCCCAGCATTTT
CASTIGRGAYFFKDQPQHF
>TRBJ2-3|TRBD1|TRBV19|-
TGTGCCAGTAGTATAACGGGACAGGTTGGGGATACGCAGTATTTT
CASSITGQVGDTQYF
>TRBJ2-3|-|TRBV19|-
TGTGCCAGTAGCGAATTCGGACAGATCACAGATACGCAGTATTTT
CASSEFGQITDTQYF
>TRBJ1-2|TRBD1|TRBV7-3|once
TGTGCCAGTGGACAGGGAGGCGGCTACACCTTC
CASGQGGGYTF
>TRBJ1-1|TRBD1|TRBV30|few
TGTGCCTGGACCAGGGGGCAGCAGAACACTGAAGCTTTCTTT
CAWTRGQQNTEAFF
>TRBJ1-5|-|TRBV4-3|few
TGCGCCAGCAGCCAAGCGCAGGGAGAGCAGCCCCAGCATTTT
CASSQAQGEQPQHF
>TRBJ2-1|-|TRBV4-2|-
TGTGCCAGCAGCCAAGCCGGTTTGGCGGCGTCCTACAATGAGCAGTTCTTC
CASSQAGLAASYNEQFF
>TRBJ2-3|-|TRBV7-9|-
TGTGCCAGCAGCCCTCGGGGCGGCTTTAGCACAGATACGCAGTATTTT
CASSPRGGFSTDTQYF
>TRBJ1-5|TRBD1|TRBV28|-
TGTGCCAGCGGCCGGGACAGGCACAATCAGCCCCAGCATTTT
CASGRDRHNQPQHF
>TRBJ1-5|TRBD1|TRBV6-6|-
TGTGCCAGCAGGACGACAGGGAGTAGCAATCAGCCCCAGCATTTT
CASRTTGSSNQPQHF
>TRBJ2-2|-|TRBV10-3|-
TGTGCCATCAGTGAGCTCCCTACGGGAGCTTTGTACACCGGGGAGCTGTTTTTT
CAISELPTGALYTGELFF
>TRBJ1-5|TRBD1|TRBV27|-
TGTGCCAGCAGTTTATTTGGGACAGGCAATCAGCCCCAGCATTTT
CASSLFGTGNQPQHF
>TRBJ1-3|-|TRBV5-6|-
TGTGCCAGCAGCTTGTTAATGTCCCCTGGAAACACCATATATTTT
CASSLLMSPGNTIYF
>TRBJ2-2|-|TRBV6-5|-
TGTGCCAGCAGTCAGGGGGGTTACACCGGGGAGCTGTTTTTT
CASSQGGYTGELFF
>TRBJ2-7|-|TRBV19|-
TGTGCCAGTAGTATACTGTGGGGCTTCAACTACGAGCAGTACTTC
CASSILWGFNYEQYF
>TRBJ1-5|-|TRBV28|-
TGTGCCAGCAGTCGAATTGGGGATAGCAATCAGCCCCAGCATTTT
CASSRIGDSNQPQHF
>TRBJ2-1|-|TRBV6-5|-
TGTGCCAGCAGTTACGTTTCTGGGGGCGAGCATAATGAGCAGTTCTTC
CASSYVSGGEHNEQFF
>TRBJ2-1|-|TRBV13|-
TGTGCCAGCAGATGGGACCTCAATGAGCAGTTCTTC
CASRWDLNEQFF
>TRBJ2-1|TRBD2|TRBV7-9|-
TGTGCCAGCAGCTTACGAGCGGGGAAATACAATGAGCAGTTCTTC
CASSLRAGKYNEQFF
>TRBJ1-4|-|TRBV7-2|-
TGTGCCAGCAGCCCGTCTCATGATGCAACTAATGAAAAACTGTTTTTT
CASSPSHDATNEKLFF
>TRBJ2-2|-|TRBV28|-
TGTGCCAGCAGTCCTCCCACCAGGGACACCGGGGAGCTGTTTTTT
CASSPPTRDTGELFF
>TRBJ1-1|-|TRBV5-6|-
TGTGCCAGCAGCTTGGGGACGAGTGAAGCTTTCTTT
CASSLGTSEAFF
>TRBJ2-7|TRBD2|TRBV28|-
TGTGCCAGCAGTTTATTAGAGTGGGGACTAGCGGGAGGGATCGACTCCTACGAGCAGTACTTC
CASSLLEWGLAGGIDSYEQYF
>TRBJ2-1|TRBD2|TRBV13|once
TGTGCCAGCAGCCCGGGACTAGCGGGAGTGTATGGGCAGTTCTTC
CASSPGLAGVYGQFF
>TRBJ1-1|TRBD1|TRBV4-1|-
TGCGCCAGCGCGGACAGGATTGGAACTGAAGCTTTCTTT
CASADRIGTEAFF
>TRBJ1-5|-|TRBV4-1|-
TGCGCCAGCAGCCTAACACTGACAGGTACGAGGCAGCCCCAGCATTTT
CASSLTLTGTRQPQHF
>TRBJ2-7|-|TRBV19|-
TGTGCCAGTAGTTCAGACGGACCCTACGAGCAGTACTTC
CASSSDGPYEQYF
>TRBJ2-2|-|TRBV7-9|-
TGTGCCAGCAGCGCGGAACAGGAATTGAACACCGGGGAGCTGTTTTTT
CASSAEQELNTGELFF
>TRBJ1-1|-|TRBV6-6|-
TGTGCCAGCAGTTACGCGGCAAGCACTGAAGCTTTCTTT
CASSYAASTEAFF
>TRBJ2-7|-|TRBV6-5|-
TGTGCCAGCAGTTACAGGGAGTCCTACGAGCAGTACTTC
CASSYRESYEQYF
>TRBJ1-1|-|TRBV7-9|-
TGTGCCAGCAGCTCCATGAACACTGAAGCTTTCTTT
CASSSMNTEAFF
>TRBJ1-5|-|TRBV27|-
TGTGCCAGCAGTCCTCCACCTTTTATCAATCAGCCCCAGCATTTT
CASSPPPFINQPQHF
>TRBJ2-2|-|TRBV27|once
TGTGCCAGCAGTCTATCTACATACTCGGGGGACACCGGGGAGCTGTTTTTT
CASSLSTYSGDTGELFF
>TRBJ2-1|-|TRBV13|-
TGTGCCAGCAGCTCTGCCGGGAATGAGCAGTTCTTC
CASSSAGNEQFF
>TRBJ1-1|-|TRBV5-4|few
TGTGCCAGCAGCTTGGCCAGCGGGGGCAGAACTGAAGCTTTCTTT
CASSLASGGRTEAFF
>TRBJ2-7|TRBD2|TRBV6-5|-
TGTGCCAGCAGCCAAGCGGGAGGTTCCTACGAGCAGTACTTC
CASSQAGGSYEQYF
>TRBJ1-4|-|TRBV4-3|-
TGCGCCAGCAGCCAAGAACCCGACAGGTTCTCCTATGAAAAACTGTTTTTT
CASSQEPDRFSYEKLFF
>TRBJ2-7|TRBD1|TRBV28|-
TGTGCCAGCAGCGAGACCCCCGGGACAGGGCGCGAGCAGTACTTC
CASSETPGTGREQYF
>TRBJ2-7|-|TRBV7-9|-
TGTGCCAGCAGCTTAGGGGTCGACAGGAGTGTGTACTTC
CASSLGVDRSVYF
>TRBJ2-7|TRBD1|TRBV6-6|-
TGTGCCAGCAGTAAACGACAGGGGATCTTCTACGAGCAGTACTTC
CASSKRQGIFYEQYF
>TRBJ2-5|-|TRBV7-6|once
TGTGCCAGCAGCTACGACCCTACAGGGAGAGATCTGGACCAAGAGACCCAGTACTTC
CASSYDPTGRDLDQETQYF
>TRBJ2-7|TRBD1|TRBV11-3|-
TGTGCCAGCAGCCCGCGGACAGGGGGACCCTCCACCTACGAGCAGTACTTC
CASSPRTGGPSTYEQYF
>TRBJ2-1|TRBD2|TRBV2|-
TGTGCCAGCAGTGGACTAGCGGAGTACAATGAGCAGTTCTTC
CASSGLAEYNEQFF
>TRBJ2-5|TRBD2|TRBV7-9|-
TGTGCCAGCAGCCTAGCGGGGGTGGAAGAGACCCAGTACTTC
CASSLAGVEETQYF
>TRBJ2-1|TRBD1|TRBV10-3|once
TGTGCCATCAGTGAGTCCCGGGACAGCACCCAGGGCAATGAGCAGTTCTTC
CAISESRDSTQGNEQFF
>TRBJ2-1|-|TRBV14|-
TGTGCCAGCAGCGCCAACAGAAAAGGGTCCAATGAGCAGTTCTTC
CASSANRKGSNEQFF
>TRBJ2-1|TRBD2|TRBV11-2|-
TGTGCCAGCAGCCCAGGGACTAGCGGGATATATGAGCAGTTCTTC
CASSPGTSGIYEQFF
>TRBJ1-1|TRBD1|TRBV28|once
TGTGCCAGCAGTCTGATGACAGGGGCCCCTGAAGCTTTCTTT
CASSLMTGAPEAFF
>TRBJ2-7|TRBD1|TRBV28|-
TGTGCCAGCAGTCTAGGGACAGGGAGTTCCTACGAGCAGTACTTC
CASSLGTGSSYEQYF
>TRBJ1-2|-|TRBV4-3|-
TGCGCCAGCAGCCAAGTCTTATGGGGCGATGGCTACACCTTC
CASSQVLWGDGYTF
>TRBJ1-5|TRBD1|TRBV28|once
TGTGCCAGCAGTTCCACAGGGGGAAGCAATCAGCCCCAGCATTTT
CASSSTGGSNQPQHF
>TRBJ2-7|-|TRBV4-1|-
TGCGCCAGCAGCCAAGACAGTACCTACGAGCAGTACTTC
CASSQDSTYEQYF